This TCR beta chain stems from a study of cytomegalovirus exposure and HLA in healthy donors. Measured with immunoSEQ multiplex PCR; TCRdb has only the in-frame clones, and not every one. The data contain around 150,000 clones, about four fifths of them singletons. With 1 base clipped from V and 4 bases from J, the junction kept 10 bases outside the gene matches. Germline V gene lookup returns CDR1 LGHNA and CDR2 YNFKEQ. CDR3 length: 19 residues. This clone has only a few counts. Its antigen is still unknown. Study-wide results and limits: The study found most TCR sequences rare, yet found some public TCRs in many donors. A subsequent analysis found that TCR clusters from the first cohort also tended to co-occur in the approximately 120 validation repertoires, with roughly 95% of cluster scores above 0.

The source of this sequence is a man younger than 45 in good health and CMV-seropositive. The specimen sequenced was PBMCs. This chain links TRBV4-2 with TRBJ2-2, with 12 nucleotides matching TRBD2. The CDR3 DNA reads TGTGCCAGCAGCCAAGGGAGACTAGCGGGAGATGATGGCACCGGGGAGCTGTTTTTT. Protein product: CASSQGRLAGDDGTGELFF.